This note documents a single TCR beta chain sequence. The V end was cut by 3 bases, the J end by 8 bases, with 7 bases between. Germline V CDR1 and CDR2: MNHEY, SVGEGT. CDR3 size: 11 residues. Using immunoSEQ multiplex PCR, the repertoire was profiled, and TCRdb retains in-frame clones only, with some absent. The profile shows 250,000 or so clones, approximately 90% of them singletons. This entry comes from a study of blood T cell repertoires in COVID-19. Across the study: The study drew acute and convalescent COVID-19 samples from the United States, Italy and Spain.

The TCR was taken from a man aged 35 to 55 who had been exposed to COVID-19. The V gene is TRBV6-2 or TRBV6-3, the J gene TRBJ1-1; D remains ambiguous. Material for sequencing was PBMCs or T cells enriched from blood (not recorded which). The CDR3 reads CASSYLQEAFF. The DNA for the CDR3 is TGTGCCAGCAGTTATTTGCAGGAAGCTTTCTTT.